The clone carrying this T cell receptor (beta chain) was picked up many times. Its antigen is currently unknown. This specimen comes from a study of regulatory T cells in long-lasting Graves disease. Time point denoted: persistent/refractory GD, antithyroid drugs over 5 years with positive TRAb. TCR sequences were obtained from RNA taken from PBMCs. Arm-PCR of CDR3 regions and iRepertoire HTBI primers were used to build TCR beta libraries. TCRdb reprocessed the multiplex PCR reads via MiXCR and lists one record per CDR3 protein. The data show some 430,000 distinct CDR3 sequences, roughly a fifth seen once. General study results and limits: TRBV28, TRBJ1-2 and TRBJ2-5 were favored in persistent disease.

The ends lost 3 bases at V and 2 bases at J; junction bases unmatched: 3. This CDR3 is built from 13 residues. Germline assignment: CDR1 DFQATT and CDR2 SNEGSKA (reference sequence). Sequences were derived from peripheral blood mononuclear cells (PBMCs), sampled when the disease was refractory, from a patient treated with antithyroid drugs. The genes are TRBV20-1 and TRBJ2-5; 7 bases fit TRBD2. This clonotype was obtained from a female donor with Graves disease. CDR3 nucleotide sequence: TGCAGTGCTAGTAGCGGGTATCAAGAGACCCAGTACTTC. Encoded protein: CSASSGYQETQYF.